This TCR beta chain was recovered during a study of radiotherapy plus CTLA-4 blockade in lung cancer. With respect to this clone: Germline and junction disagree at one end, which may indicate a read error.

The CDR3 totals 12 residues. CDR1 and CDR2 (germline): MDHEN, SYDVKM. Those patients who had chemo-refractory metastatic non-small-cell lung cancer were given focal radiation along with CTLA-4 blockade through ipilimumab. Sequencing was performed with immunoSEQ multiplex PCR; in TCRdb, only in-frame clones are kept and a portion is missing. The sample contains tens of thousands of clones, 75% to 90% of which appear only once. This chain uses TRBV28 with TRBJ1-2; D possibly corresponds to TRBD1 (6 bases). This receptor was taken from a human donor with non-small cell lung cancer who had stable disease on radiotherapy plus ipilimumab. This specimen consisted of peripheral blood, obtained from a patient treated with radiotherapy plus ipilimumab. For the CDR3, the DNA is TGTGCCAGCAGTCGGGGACGGGGGGCTTCCTACTTC. Its translation is CASSRGRGASYF.